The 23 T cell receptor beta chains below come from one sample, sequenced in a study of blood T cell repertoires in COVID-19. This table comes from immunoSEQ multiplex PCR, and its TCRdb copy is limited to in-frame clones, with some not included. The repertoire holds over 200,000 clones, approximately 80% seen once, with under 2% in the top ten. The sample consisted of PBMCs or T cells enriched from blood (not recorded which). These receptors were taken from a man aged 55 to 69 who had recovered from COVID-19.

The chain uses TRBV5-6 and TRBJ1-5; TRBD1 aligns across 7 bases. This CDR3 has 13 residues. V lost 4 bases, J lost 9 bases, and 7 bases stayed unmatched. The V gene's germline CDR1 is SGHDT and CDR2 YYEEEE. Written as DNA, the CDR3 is TGTGCCAGCAGCACGCTGACAGGGCCGCCCCAGCATTTT. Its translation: CASSTLTGPPQHF.

CDR3 sequence reads: CASSSGQGPGEQYF. As DNA, the CDR3 is TGTGCCAGCAGCTCGGGACAGGGGCCCGGAGAGCAGTACTTC. The V call is TRBV7-2, the J call TRBJ2-7, with 10 positions matching TRBD1. Trimming removed 4 bases from V and 7 bases from J; junction bases left unmatched: 7. CDR3 length equals 14 residues. Germline V lookup: CDR1 SGHTA, CDR2 FQGNSA.

CDR3 residues: CASSPRGSFREQFF. Written as DNA, the CDR3 is TGTGCCAGCAGCCCTCGCGGTTCTTTTCGGGAGCAGTTCTTC. The chain recombines TRBV9 with TRBJ2-1; D not certain. CDR3 length: 14 amino acids. Germline CDR1 reads SGDLS; CDR2 reads YYNGEE. V was trimmed by 4 bases and J by 10 bases, leaving 18 bases between them.

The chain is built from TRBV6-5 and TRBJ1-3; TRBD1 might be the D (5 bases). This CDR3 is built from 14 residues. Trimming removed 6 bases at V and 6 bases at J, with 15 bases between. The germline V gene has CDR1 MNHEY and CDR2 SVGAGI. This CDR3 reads CASRTAGRPNTIYF. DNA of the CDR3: TGTGCCAGCAGAACTGCGGGACGACCAAACACCATATATTTT.

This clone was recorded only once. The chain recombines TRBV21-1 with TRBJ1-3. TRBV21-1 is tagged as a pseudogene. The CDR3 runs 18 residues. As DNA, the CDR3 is TGTGCCAGCAGCAAATTGGATGACCAGCGCGACTATGGAAACACCATATATTTT. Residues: CASSKLDDQRDYGNTIYF.

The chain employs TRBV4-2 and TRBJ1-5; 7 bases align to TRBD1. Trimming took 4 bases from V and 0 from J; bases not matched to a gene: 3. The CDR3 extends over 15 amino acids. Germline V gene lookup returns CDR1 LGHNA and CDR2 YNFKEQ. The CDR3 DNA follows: TGTGCCAGCAGCCCTCGACAGGGTAGCAATCAGCCCCAGCATTTT. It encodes CASSPRQGSNQPQHF.

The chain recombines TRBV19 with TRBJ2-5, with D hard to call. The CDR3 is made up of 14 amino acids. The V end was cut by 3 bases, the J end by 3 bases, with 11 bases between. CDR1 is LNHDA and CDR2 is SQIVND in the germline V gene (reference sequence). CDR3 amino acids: CASSIRDLKETQYF. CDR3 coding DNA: TGTGCCAGTAGTATTCGAGATTTAAAAGAGACCCAGTACTTC. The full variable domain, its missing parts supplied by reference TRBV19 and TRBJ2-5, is DGGITQSPKYLFRKEGQNVTLSCEQNLNHDAMYWYRQDPGQGLRLIYYSQIVNDFQKGDIAEGYSVSREKKESFPLTVTSAQKNPTAFYLCASSIRDLKETQYFGPGTRLLVL.

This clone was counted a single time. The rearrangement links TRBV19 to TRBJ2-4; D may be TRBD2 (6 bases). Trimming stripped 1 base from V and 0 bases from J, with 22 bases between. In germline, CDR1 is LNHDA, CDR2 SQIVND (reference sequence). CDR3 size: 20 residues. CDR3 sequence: CASSIVSGYVAGLAKNIQYF. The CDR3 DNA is TGTGCCAGTAGTATAGTGTCGGGATATGTTGCGGGACTAGCCAAAAACATTCAGTACTTC. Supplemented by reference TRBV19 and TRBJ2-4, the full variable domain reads DGGITQSPKYLFRKEGQNVTLSCEQNLNHDAMYWYRQDPGQGLRLIYYSQIVNDFQKGDIAEGYSVSREKKESFPLTVTSAQKNPTAFYLCASSIVSGYVAGLAKNIQYFGAGTRLSVL.

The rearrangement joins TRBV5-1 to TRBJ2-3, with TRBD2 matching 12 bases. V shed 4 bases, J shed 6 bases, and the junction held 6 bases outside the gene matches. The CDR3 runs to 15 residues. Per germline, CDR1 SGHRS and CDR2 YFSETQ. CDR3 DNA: TGCGCCAGCAGCAACGGACTAGCGGGATGGGATACGCAGTATTTT. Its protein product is CASSNGLAGWDTQYF.

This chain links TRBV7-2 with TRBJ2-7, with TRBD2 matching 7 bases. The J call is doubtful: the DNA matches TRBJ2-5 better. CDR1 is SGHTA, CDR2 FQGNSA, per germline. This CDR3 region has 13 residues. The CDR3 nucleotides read TGTGCCAGCAGCTTAAAGGGCGGGGGGACCCAGTACTTC. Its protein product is CASSLKGGGTQYF.

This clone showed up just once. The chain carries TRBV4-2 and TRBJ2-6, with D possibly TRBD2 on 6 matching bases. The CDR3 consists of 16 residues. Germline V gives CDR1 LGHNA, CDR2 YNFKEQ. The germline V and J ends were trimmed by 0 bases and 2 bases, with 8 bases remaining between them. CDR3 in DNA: TGTGCCAGCAGCCAAGACTCGGGGGCTGGGGCCAACGTCCTGACTTTC. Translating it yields CASSQDSGAGANVLTF.

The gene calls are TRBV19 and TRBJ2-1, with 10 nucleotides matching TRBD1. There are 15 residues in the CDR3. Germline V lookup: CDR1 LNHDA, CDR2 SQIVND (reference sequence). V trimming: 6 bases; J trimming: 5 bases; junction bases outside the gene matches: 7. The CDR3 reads CASSLTGQGNNEQFF. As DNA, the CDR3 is TGTGCCAGTAGCCTTACGGGACAGGGGAACAATGAGCAGTTCTTC.

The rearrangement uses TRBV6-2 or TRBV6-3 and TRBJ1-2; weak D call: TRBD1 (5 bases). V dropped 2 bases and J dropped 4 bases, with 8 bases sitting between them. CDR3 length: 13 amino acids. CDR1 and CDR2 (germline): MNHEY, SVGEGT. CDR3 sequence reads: CASSYRGGYGYTF. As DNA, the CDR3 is TGTGCCAGCAGTTACAGGGGTGGCTATGGCTACACCTTC.

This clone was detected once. The CDR3 DNA reads as TGTGCCAGCAGCCTGATTCCCGGGACAGGGGGGTTCGGCTACACCTTC. Protein sequence: CASSLIPGTGGFGYTF. The chain uses TRBV4-2 and TRBJ1-2; 11 nucleotides match TRBD1. The CDR3 is 16 amino acids. Trimming cost V 4 bases and J 8 bases; bases outside gene matches: 12. CDR1 and CDR2 (germline): LGHNA, YNFKEQ.

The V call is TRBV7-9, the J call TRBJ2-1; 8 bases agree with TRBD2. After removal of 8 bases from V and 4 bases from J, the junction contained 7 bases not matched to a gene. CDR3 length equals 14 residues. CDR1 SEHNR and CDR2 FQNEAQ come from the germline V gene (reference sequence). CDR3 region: CASSYSGVYNEQFF. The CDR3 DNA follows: TGTGCCAGCTCCTATAGCGGGGTGTACAATGAGCAGTTCTTC.

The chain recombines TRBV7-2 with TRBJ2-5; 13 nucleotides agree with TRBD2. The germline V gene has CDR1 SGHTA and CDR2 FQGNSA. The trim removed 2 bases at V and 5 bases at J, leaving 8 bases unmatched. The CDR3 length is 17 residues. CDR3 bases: TGTGCCAGCAGCTTAAAACTAGCGGGGGGGCGTTGGGAGACCCAGTACTTC. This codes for CASSLKLAGGRWETQYF.

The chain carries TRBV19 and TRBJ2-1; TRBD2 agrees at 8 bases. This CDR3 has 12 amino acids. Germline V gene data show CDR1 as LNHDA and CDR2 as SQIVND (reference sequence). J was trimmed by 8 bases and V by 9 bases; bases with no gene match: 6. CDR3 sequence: CASGTRRHEQFF. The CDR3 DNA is TGTGCCAGCGGGACTAGGAGACATGAGCAGTTCTTC.

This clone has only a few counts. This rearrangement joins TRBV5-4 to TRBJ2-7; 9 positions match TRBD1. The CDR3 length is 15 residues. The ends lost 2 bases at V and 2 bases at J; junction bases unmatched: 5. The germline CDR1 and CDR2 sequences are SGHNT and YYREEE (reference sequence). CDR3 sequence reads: CASSFSGQGPYEQYF. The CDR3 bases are TGTGCCAGCAGCTTTTCAGGACAGGGGCCCTACGAGCAGTACTTC.

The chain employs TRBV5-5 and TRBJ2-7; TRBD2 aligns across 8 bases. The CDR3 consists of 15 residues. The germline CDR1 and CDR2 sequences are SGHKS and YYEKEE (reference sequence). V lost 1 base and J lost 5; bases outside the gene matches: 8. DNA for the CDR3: TGTGCCAGCAGCTTGTGGGCGGGGGGCGTCGACGAGCAGTACTTC. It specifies CASSLWAGGVDEQYF.

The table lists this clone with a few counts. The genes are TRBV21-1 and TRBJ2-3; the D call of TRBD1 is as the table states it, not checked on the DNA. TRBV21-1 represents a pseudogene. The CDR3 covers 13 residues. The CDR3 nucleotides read TGTGCCAGCGACGGACAGAAGCTAGATACGCAGTATTTT. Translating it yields CASDGQKLDTQYF.

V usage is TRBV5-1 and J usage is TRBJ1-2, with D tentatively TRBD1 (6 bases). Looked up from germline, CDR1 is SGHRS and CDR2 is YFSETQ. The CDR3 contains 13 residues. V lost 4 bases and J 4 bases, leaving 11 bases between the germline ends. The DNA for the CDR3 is TGCGCCAGCAGCCAGACAGGAGGCTATGGCTACACCTTC. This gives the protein CASSQTGGYGYTF. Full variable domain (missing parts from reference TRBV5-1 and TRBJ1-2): KAGVTQTPRYLIKTRGQQVTLSCSPISGHRSVSWYQQTPGQGLQFLFEYFSETQRNKGNFPGRFSGRQFSNSRSEMNVSTLELGDSALYLCASSQTGGYGYTFGSGTRLTVV.

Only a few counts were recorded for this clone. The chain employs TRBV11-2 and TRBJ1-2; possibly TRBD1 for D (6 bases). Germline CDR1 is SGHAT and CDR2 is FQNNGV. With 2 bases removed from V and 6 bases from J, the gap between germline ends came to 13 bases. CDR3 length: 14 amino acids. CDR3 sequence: CASSLTQGRDGYTF. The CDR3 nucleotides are TGTGCCAGCAGCTTAACTCAGGGGAGGGATGGCTACACCTTC.

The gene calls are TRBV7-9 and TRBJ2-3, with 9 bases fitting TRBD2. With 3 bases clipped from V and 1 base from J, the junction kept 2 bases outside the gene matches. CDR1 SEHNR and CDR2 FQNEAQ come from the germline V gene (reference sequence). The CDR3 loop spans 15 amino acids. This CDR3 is CASSFSGGGTDTQYF. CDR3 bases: TGTGCCAGCAGCTTTAGCGGGGGCGGCACAGATACGCAGTATTTT.